This T cell receptor beta chain was sequenced during a study of blood T cell repertoires in COVID-19. Sequencing was performed with immunoSEQ multiplex PCR; in TCRdb, only in-frame clones are kept and a portion is missing. The sample lists under 150,000 clones, around nine tenths seen once, with 3.5% to 4.5% in the top ten. The V gene's germline CDR1 is SQVTM and CDR2 ANQGSEA. The junction had 4 bases not matched to a gene; V was cut back by 1 base and J by 1 base. The CDR3 extends over 16 amino acids. This clone was counted only a few times. The source is a woman aged 40 to 50 with acute or convalescent COVID-19. The chain couples TRBV29-1 to TRBJ1-1; 12 bases are shared with TRBD1. The sample taken for sequencing was peripheral blood. CDR3 amino acids: CSVEGPGQGANTEAFF. CDR3 bases: TGCAGCGTTGAAGGCCCGGGACAGGGGGCGAACACTGAAGCTTTCTTT.